A single sample gave rise to the 2 T cell receptor beta chains below, sequenced in a study of shared T cell receptors in the human thymus. The method was immunoSEQ multiplex PCR; TCRdb's version includes in-frame clones alone and lacks a portion of them. The sample includes almost 550,000 clones, 75% to 80% seen only once; the top ten take roughly 0.013%. These same data were also listed under a study on human thymus T cells.

What was sequenced was thymocytes. The receptors here all came from a boy under three years old with a congenital heart defect.

The CDR3: CASSPGAIGELFF. Here the CDR3 DNA reads TGTGCCAGCAGCCCTGGAGCAATCGGGGAGCTGTTTTTT. The rearrangement uses TRBV7-9 and TRBJ2-2; D is unclear. Germline-derived CDR1 and CDR2 are SEHNR and FQNEAQ (reference sequence). Trimming shortened V by 5 bases and J by 7 bases, and 11 bases separated the two germline ends. The CDR3 consists of 13 residues.

The gene calls are TRBV5-1 and TRBJ1-1, with TRBD1 matching over 8 bases. CDR1 and CDR2 (germline): SGHRS, YFSETQ. The CDR3 is 17 amino acids. The J segment lost 1 base and the V segment lost 4 bases, leaving 12 bases of the junction unmatched. CDR3 protein: CASSLRDRPGENTEAFF. CDR3 DNA sequence: TGCGCCAGCAGCCTACGGGACAGGCCTGGGGAGAACACTGAAGCTTTCTTT.